Shown below are 4 T cell receptor beta chains from a single sample sequenced in a study of Ad26.COV2.S vaccination and SARS-CoV-2 variants. Assay: immunoSEQ multiplex PCR; the TCRdb copy retains only in-frame clones and omits some. Of 440,000 or so clones in the sample, less than 95% were seen once. Regarding treatment: approximately 18 received Ad26.COV2.S at low or high dose, single or two shots; about 5 received placebo; per-sample allocation not given. Repertoires come from day 63 after the first vaccine or placebo injection. The sequences come from peripheral blood, collected in a trial of Ad26.COV2.S vaccine versus placebo. These TCRs come from a person aged 18-60 years who received the Ad26.COV2.S COVID-19 vaccine or a placebo.

The chain couples TRBV19 to TRBJ2-7; possible D gene TRBD1, 5 bases. Deletions cut 3 bases from V and 1 base from J, with 10 bases between. The CDR3 spans 14 residues. The germline V gene has CDR1 LNHDA and CDR2 SQIVND (reference sequence). The chain's CDR3 is CASSIPHRSYEQYF. The CDR3 nucleotides read TGTGCCAGTAGTATCCCACACAGGTCCTACGAGCAGTACTTC.

The V call is TRBV7-6, the J call TRBJ2-7; 7 bases match TRBD2. Per the germline V gene, CDR1 is SGHVS and CDR2 is FNYEAQ. V was pared by 3 bases and J by 5 bases, with 7 bases of the junction left unmatched. The CDR3 consists of 14 residues. Here the CDR3 DNA reads TGTGCCAGCAGCTTTACGGCGGGAGTGGACGAGCAGTACTTC. Its protein product is CASSFTAGVDEQYF.

This clone was observed a handful of times. This chain joins TRBV29-1 and TRBJ2-7; D is ambiguous. The germline V and J ends were trimmed by 4 bases and 0 bases, with 7 bases remaining between them. This CDR3 comprises 12 residues. Germline V gene data show CDR1 as SQVTM and CDR2 as ANQGSEA. The CDR3 reads CSVVGNSYEQYF. For the CDR3, the DNA is TGCAGCGTTGTAGGAAACTCCTACGAGCAGTACTTC.

V is TRBV3-1 (or the pseudogene TRBV3-2) and J is TRBJ2-1; no clear D. Germline loops: CDR1 LGHDT, CDR2 YNNKEL (reference sequence). Between the trimmed V and J ends, which lost 3 bases and 4 bases, there was a span of 7 bases. The CDR3 spans 13 residues. The CDR3 DNA reads TGTGCCAGCAGCCATAGACAATACAATGAGCAGTTCTTC. It codes for CASSHRQYNEQFF.